Detailed here is one T cell receptor beta chain. As yet, its antigen is unknown. CDR3 size: 12 residues. The V segment lost 5 bases and the J segment 10 bases; nucleotides outside the gene matches: 6. Germline CDR1 reads MDHEN; CDR2 reads SYDVKM. This sample is drawn from a study of cytomegalovirus exposure and HLA in healthy donors. Overall study findings and caveats: In a later analysis, V- and J-gene trimming of beta chains associated with a DCLRE1C missense variant, replicated independently. There was a cluster of highly shared sequence variants that was likely a sequencing artifact. Being productive about 90% or about 30% of the time was typical of most TCR beta V segments in an earlier analysis. Later, an analysis found that common viral pathogens appeared to be linked with several of the most significant clusters.

It was with 60 Vbeta and 13 Jbeta primers that the PCR ran. Assay used: immunoSEQ multiplex PCR; TCRdb lists only in-frame clones, some missing. The listing contains about 140,000 clones. Sequences were obtained from PBMCs. The chain uses TRBV28 and TRBJ1-2, with 8 bases identical to TRBD1. The receptor comes from a male donor in good health and CMV-seronegative. CDR3 amino acids: CASSIRDRFYTF. Here the CDR3 DNA reads TGTGCCAGCAGTATCCGGGACAGGTTCTACACCTTC.